This paragraph covers one TCR beta chain sequence. The antigen it binds to is not known. Base-call qualities are not available, and no considerably larger clone is one nucleotide away. The data are from a study of blood T cell repertoires in COVID-19 (dated by TCRdb to between 2020 and 2021). Describing the broader study: Samples from collaborators originated in the United States, Italy and Spain and spanned both the acute and convalescent phases of COVID-19. The material from the prospective study consisted of cDNA or gDNA derived from T cells, B-cell-depleted T cells, or PBMCs. Subjects who had been exposed to COVID-19, were actively infected with it, or had recovered from it provided the deeply sampled blood TCRbeta repertoires that made up the dataset. The repertoires were made available in a free public database intended to serve as a resource for research on the immune response to SARS-CoV-2. The samples were drawn from the first 160 participants of the ongoing ImmuneRACE study and from more than 1,000 subjects provided by 6 global collaborators. The sample metadata nearly always contained a de-identified subject ID, COVID-19 status, age in years and sex. HLA class I and class II types, where available, came from metadata supplied by the sample provider rather than from assay-based typing.

TCRbeta CDR3 regions were amplified from genomic DNA using the immunoSEQ Assay, a bias-controlled multiplex PCR. Turning to the authors' computational methods: The number of nucleated cells in each sample was estimated from the amplification of reference gene primers within the assay. To quantify the absolute abundance of each unique TCRbeta CDR3 rearrangement, sequence reads were collapsed and filtered. For each sample, productive Simpson clonality was calculated as the square root of Simpson's diversity index across productive rearrangements. The source is immuneACCESS, and TCRdb retained only in-frame sequences with V and J called. Part of the clones is not carried over; for the studies checked, unresolved V genes explain less than half of this, and the remainder is unexplained. The V and J calls and clone size were taken over from that table, and D and trimming were inferred from the DNA. The sample profile shows around 150,000 clones; under 85% of them were found once. The ten largest make up roughly 2.8% of the sample.

The collaborating institutions used their own protocols to collect whole blood in K2EDTA tubes. For TCRbeta analysis, collaborator samples were shipped as frozen whole blood, as isolated PBMCs, or as DNA extracted from either sample type. The CDR3 measures 16 amino acids from cysteine to phenylalanine. Only the CDR3 DNA is retained, 48 bases long and in frame from the first base. CDR1 is given as MNHNS and CDR2 as SASEGT, both from the germline V gene. Ends trimmed: V by 5 bases, J by 3 bases; bases unmatched to a gene: 13. Findings and caveats that apply to the study as a whole: The amount of clinical and demographic metadata varied by source and participant and was provided uncurated.

Sample: peripheral blood. This receptor was identified in a man between 65 and 80 years old with acute or convalescent COVID-19. Here the chain combines TRBV6-1 and TRBJ2-7; a stretch of 7 junction bases matches TRBD1. The DNA sequence is as follows: TGTGCCAGCAGTAAAGAACCGGGACAGAGGATCTACGAGCAGTACTTC. It encodes CASSKEPGQRIYEQYF.